This T cell receptor beta chain emerged from a study of T cells in Graves' hyperthyroidism and ophthalmopathy. Germline-derived CDR1 and CDR2 are SGHVS and FQNEAQ. Trimming cost V 5 bases and J 0 bases, with 17 bases left between them. The CDR3 totals 16 residues. Amplification yielded TCR beta CDR3 regions, with RNA transcripts as the source. TCR CDR3 regions were first amplified by RT-PCR with HTBI primers. TCRdb recomputed calls from the multiplex PCR reads with MiXCR, one row per CDR3 protein. Of 450,000 to 650,000 distinct CDR3 sequences listed, 14% are singletons. Each person with ophthalmopathy scored at least 3 on the Clinical Activity Score, reached NOSPECS grade 4 or higher, and had been ill under 3 months. Exclusion of a patient resulted from uncontrolled infection, other autoimmune disease, pregnancy or lactation. Study results and caveats: Most thyroid clonotypes expanded above 0.001 appeared in blood too.

This clonotype was recorded at least ten times. Its antigen remains unidentified. The sample was blood. The TCR was taken from a woman younger than 30 with Graves' ophthalmopathy. V gene TRBV7-8 combines with J gene TRBJ2-7, with D possibly matching TRBD2 (6 bases). CDR3 sequence: CASSRLGGVSSYEQYF. The CDR3, as DNA: TGTGCCAGCAGCCGTCTTGGCGGGGTCTCCTCCTACGAGCAGTACTTC.